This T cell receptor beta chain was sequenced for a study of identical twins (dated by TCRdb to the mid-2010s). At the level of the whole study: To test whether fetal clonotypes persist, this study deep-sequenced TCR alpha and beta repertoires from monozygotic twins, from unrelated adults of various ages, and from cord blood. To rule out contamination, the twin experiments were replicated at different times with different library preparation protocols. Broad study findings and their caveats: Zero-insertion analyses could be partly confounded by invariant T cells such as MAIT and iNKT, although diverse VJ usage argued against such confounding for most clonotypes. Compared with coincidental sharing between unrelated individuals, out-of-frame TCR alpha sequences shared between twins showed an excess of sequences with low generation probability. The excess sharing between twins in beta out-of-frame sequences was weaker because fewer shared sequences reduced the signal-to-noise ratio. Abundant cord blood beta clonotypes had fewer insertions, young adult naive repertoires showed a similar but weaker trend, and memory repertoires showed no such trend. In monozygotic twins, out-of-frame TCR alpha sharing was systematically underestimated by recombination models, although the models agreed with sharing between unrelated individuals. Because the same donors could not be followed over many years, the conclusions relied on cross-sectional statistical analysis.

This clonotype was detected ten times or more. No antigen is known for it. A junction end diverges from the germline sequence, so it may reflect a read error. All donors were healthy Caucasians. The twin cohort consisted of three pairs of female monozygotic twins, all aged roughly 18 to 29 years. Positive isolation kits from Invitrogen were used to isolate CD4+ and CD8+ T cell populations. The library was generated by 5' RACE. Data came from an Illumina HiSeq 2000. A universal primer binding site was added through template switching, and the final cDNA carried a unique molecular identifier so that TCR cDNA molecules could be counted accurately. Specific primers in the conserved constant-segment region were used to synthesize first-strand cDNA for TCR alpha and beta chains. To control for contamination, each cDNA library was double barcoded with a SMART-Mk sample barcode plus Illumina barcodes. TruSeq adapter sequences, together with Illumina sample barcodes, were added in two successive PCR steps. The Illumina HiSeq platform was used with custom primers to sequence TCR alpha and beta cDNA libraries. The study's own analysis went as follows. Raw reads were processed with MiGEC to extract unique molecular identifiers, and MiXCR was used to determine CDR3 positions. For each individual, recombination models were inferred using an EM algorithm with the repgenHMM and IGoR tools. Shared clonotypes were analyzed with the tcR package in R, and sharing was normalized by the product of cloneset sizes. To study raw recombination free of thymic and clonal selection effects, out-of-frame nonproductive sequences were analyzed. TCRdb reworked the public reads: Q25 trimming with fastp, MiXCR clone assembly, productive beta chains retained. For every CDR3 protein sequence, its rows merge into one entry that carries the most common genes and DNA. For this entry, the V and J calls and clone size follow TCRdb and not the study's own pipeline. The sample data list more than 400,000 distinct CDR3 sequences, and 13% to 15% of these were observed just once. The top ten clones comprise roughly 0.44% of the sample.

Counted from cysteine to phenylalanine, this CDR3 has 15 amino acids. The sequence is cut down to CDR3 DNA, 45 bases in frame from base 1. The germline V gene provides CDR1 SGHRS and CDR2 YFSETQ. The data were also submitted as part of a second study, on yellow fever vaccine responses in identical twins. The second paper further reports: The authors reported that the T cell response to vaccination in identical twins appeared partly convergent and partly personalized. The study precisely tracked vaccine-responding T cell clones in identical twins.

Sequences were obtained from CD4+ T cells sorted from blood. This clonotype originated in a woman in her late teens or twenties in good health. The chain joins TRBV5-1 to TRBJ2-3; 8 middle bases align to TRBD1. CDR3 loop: CASSFRTGSTDTQYF. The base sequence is TGTGCCAGCAGCTTCAGGACAGGGAGCACAGATACGCAGTATTTT.